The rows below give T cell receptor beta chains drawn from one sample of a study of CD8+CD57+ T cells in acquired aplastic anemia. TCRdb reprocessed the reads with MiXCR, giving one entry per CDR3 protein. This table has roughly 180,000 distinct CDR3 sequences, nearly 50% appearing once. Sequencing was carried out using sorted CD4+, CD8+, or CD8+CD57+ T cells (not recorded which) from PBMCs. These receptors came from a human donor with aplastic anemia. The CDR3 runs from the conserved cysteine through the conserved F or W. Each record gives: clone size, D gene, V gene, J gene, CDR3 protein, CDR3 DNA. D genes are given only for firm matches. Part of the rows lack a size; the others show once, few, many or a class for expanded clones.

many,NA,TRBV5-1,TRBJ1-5,CASSLAGERNQPQHF,TGCGCCAGCAGCTTGGCAGGGGAACGCAATCAGCCCCAGCATTTT
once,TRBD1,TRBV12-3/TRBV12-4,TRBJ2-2,CASTNDGTGDTGELFF,TGTGCCAGCACGAATGACGGGACAGGAGACACCGGGGAGCTGTTTTTT
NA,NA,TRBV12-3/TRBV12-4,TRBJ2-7,CASSLSGTYYEQYF,TGTGCCAGCAGTTTGTCCGGGACCTACTACGAGCAGTACTTC
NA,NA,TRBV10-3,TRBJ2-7,CAISESRPMEQYF,TGTGCCATCAGTGAGAGCAGGCCTATGGAGCAGTACTTC
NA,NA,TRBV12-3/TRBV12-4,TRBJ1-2,CASSFVSSNYGYTF,TGTGCCAGCAGTTTTGTAAGTTCTAACTATGGCTACACCTTC
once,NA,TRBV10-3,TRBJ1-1,CAISNYPVNTEAFF,TGTGCAATCAGTAATTATCCTGTGAACACTGAAGCTTTCTTT
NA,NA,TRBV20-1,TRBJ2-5,CSASQGNRGETQYF,TGCAGTGCTAGTCAGGGGAATCGGGGGGAGACCCAGTACTTC
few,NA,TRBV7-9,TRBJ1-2,CASSLGDGYTF,TGTGCCAGCAGCTTAGGGGATGGCTACACCTTC
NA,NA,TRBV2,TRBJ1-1,CASSVDSSEAFF,TGTGCCAGCAGTGTCGACAGTTCTGAAGCTTTCTTT
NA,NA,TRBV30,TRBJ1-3,CAWSVRNTIYF,TGTGCCTGGAGTGTTAGAAACACCATATATTTT
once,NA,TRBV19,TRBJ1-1,CASSKAGNTEAFF,TGTGCCAGTAGTAAGGCGGGGAACACTGAAGCTTTCTTT
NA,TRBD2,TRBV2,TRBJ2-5,CASSETSGGAETQYF,TGTGCCAGCAGTGAGACTAGCGGGGGGGCTGAGACCCAGTACTTC
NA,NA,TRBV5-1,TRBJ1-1,CASLETWASTEAFF,TGCGCCAGCCTTGAGACTTGGGCTAGCACTGAAGCTTTCTTT
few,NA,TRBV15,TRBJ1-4,CATSTGGGLFF,TGTGCCACCAGCACGGGGGGAGGACTGTTTTTT
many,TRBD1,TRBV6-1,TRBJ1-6,CASSGPWTGVNSPLHF,TGTGCCAGCAGTGGGCCCTGGACAGGAGTAAATTCACCCCTCCACTTT
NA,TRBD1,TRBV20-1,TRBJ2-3,CSAKVGTGDTDTQYF,TGCAGTGCTAAGGTTGGGACAGGGGATACAGATACGCAGTATTTT
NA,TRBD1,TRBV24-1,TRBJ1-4,CATSDPRTGSANEKLFF,TGTGCCACCAGTGATCCTCGGACAGGGTCAGCTAATGAAAAACTGTTTTTT
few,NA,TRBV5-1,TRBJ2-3,CASGDRQGSDTQYF,TGCGCCAGCGGAGATCGGCAGGGTTCAGATACGCAGTATTTT
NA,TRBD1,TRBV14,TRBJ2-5,CASSLRTGQETQYF,TGTGCCAGCAGCCTCCGGACAGGGCAAGAGACCCAGTACTTC
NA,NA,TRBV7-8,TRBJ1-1,CASSFKCTETFF,TGTGCCAGCAGCTTTAAGTGCACTGAAACTTTCTTT
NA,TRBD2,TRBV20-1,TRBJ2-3,CSASLAGGDTDTQYF,TGCAGTGCGAGTCTAGCGGGAGGGGACACAGATACGCAGTATTTT
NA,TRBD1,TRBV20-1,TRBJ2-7,CSARTGPYEQYF,TGCAGTGCACGGACAGGGCCCTACGAGCAGTACTTC
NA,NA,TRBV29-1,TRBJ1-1,CSGGGGSNTEAFF,TGCAGCGGGGGGGGAGGATCGAACACTGAAGCTTTCTTT
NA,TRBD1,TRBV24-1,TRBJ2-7,CATSAGQGGLEQYF,TGTGCCACCAGTGCAGGACAGGGAGGCCTCGAGCAGTACTTC
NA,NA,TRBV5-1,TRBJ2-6,CASSLVLGTSPGANVPTF,TGCGCCAGCAGCTTGGTATTGGGGACCAGCCCTGGGGCCAACGTCCCGACTTTC
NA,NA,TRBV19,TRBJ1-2,CASSIGSGVYGYTF,TGTGCCAGTAGTATAGGGTCGGGCGTCTATGGCTACACCTTC
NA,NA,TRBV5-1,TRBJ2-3,CASSWAGTSTDTQYF,TGCGCCAGCAGCTGGGCGGGTACTAGCACAGATACGCAGTATTTT
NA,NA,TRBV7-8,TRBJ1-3,CASSQSSGNTIYF,TGTGCCAGCAGCCAATCTTCTGGAAACACCATATATTTT
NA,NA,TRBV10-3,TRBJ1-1,CAISDPLGRNTEAFF,TGTGCCATCAGTGACCCTTTGGGGCGTAACACTGAAGCTTTCTTT
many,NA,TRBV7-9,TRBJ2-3,CASSSQSSTDTQYF,TGTGCCAGCAGCTCCCAAAGTAGCACAGATACGCAGTATTTT
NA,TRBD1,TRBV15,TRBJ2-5,CATSRGQGWETQYF,TGTGCCACCAGCCGCGGACAGGGATGGGAGACCCAGTACTTC
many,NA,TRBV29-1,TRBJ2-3,CSVPGHGTDTQYF,TGCAGCGTGCCGGGACACGGCACAGATACGCAGTATTTT